This TCR beta chain is drawn from a study of blood T cell repertoires in COVID-19. Overall study context: The origin of the acute and convalescent COVID-19 samples was the United States, Italy and Spain.

Germline CDR1 is SGHAT and CDR2 is FQNNGV. The CDR3 length is 14 residues. Trimming removed 3 bases at V and 1 base at J, with 9 bases between. Only in-frame clones appear in the TCRdb table, and some are missing; sequencing was by immunoSEQ multiplex PCR. The sample contains 230,000 or so clones, around 83% of which appear only once. V gene TRBV11-2 combines with J gene TRBJ2-5; D not resolved. This receptor was identified in a man aged 35 to 55 who had recovered from COVID-19. Sequencing was performed on peripheral blood. CDR3 loop: CASSLAGPQETQYF. The CDR3 DNA reads as TGTGCCAGCAGCTTGGCAGGTCCCCAAGAGACCCAGTACTTC.